The 9 T cell receptor beta chains listed next were all sequenced from one sample in a study of T cell responses to AZD1222 COVID-19 vaccine. Repertoires were generated with immunoSEQ multiplex PCR, while TCRdb's copy carries only in-frame clones and drops some. Counted here are 150,000 or so clones, over 85% occurring once; the ten biggest clones make up approximately 5.4%. This specimen consisted of peripheral blood, obtained on day 0 of AZD1222 vaccination. The receptors were gathered from an adult in good health.

This clone was seen a single time. The chain uses TRBV20-1 and TRBJ1-3; D is ambiguous. CDR1 DFQATT and CDR2 SNEGSKA come from the germline V gene (reference sequence). V lost 3 bases, J lost 0 bases, and 6 bases lay in between. The CDR3 runs to 13 residues. The CDR3 spells CSASSVSGNTIYF. DNA for the CDR3: TGCAGTGCTAGTTCCGTCTCTGGAAACACCATATATTTT.

The genes are TRBV5-1 and TRBJ1-1; possible D gene TRBD1, 5 bases. Trimming left V 2 bases short and J 5 bases short, with 13 bases between. This CDR3 region has 14 residues. The germline V gene has CDR1 SGHRS and CDR2 YFSETQ. The CDR3 spells CASSFWGSGTEAFF. Here the CDR3 DNA reads TGCGCCAGCAGCTTCTGGGGGTCGGGGACTGAAGCTTTCTTT.

This clone was seen only a few times. The chain links TRBV7-2 to TRBJ2-7, with D hard to call. Germline CDR1 is SGHTA and CDR2 is FQGNSA. This CDR3 contains 14 residues. V gave up 1 base and J gave up 3 bases, with 10 bases separating them. Written as DNA, the CDR3 is TGTGCCAGCAGCTTAGTAGCAGACTTCTACGAGCAGTACTTC. Amino acid sequence: CASSLVADFYEQYF.

A single count supports this clone. CDR3 residues: CASSRGDGSNQPQHF. DNA of the CDR3: TGTGCCAGCAGCCGGGGGGACGGGAGTAATCAGCCCCAGCATTTT. V and J are TRBV6-2 or TRBV6-3 and TRBJ1-5; possibly TRBD1 for D (5 bases). The CDR3 has 15 residues. Trimming left V 6 bases short and J 4 bases short, with 16 bases between. The germline CDR1 and CDR2 sequences are MNHEY and SVGEGT.

The chain has TRBV7-6 and TRBJ2-1, with D perhaps TRBD2 (6 bases). CDR3 length: 15 amino acids. Germline V gene data show CDR1 as SGHVS and CDR2 as FNYEAQ. The V gene lost 1 base and the J gene lost 4 bases, with 11 bases spanning the gap. The CDR3 loop reads CASSLEGGGYNEQFF. DNA of the CDR3: TGTGCCAGCAGCTTAGAGGGAGGAGGTTACAATGAGCAGTTCTTC.

This chain joins TRBV3-1 (or the pseudogene TRBV3-2) and TRBJ1-1; no definite D call. The germline V gene has CDR1 LGHDT and CDR2 YNNKEL (reference sequence). V gave up 0 bases and J gave up 1 base, with 3 bases separating them. The length of the CDR3 is 13 residues. CDR3 DNA sequence: TGTGCCAGCAGCCAAGACAGGAACACTGAAGCTTTCTTT. Amino acids: CASSQDRNTEAFF.

The V and J genes are TRBV11-3 and TRBJ2-7; possibly TRBD1 or TRBD2 for D (5 bases each). V was trimmed by 0 bases and J by 5 bases, leaving 8 bases between them. CDR3 size: 13 residues. The germline V gene has CDR1 SGHNT and CDR2 YENEEA. The CDR3 DNA reads as TGTGCCAGCAGCTTAGATGTGGGACACGAGCAGTACTTC. Its translation: CASSLDVGHEQYF.

The sample holds one count of this clone. This rearrangement joins TRBV19 to TRBJ2-5, with unresolved D. Trimming pared 7 bases from V and 7 bases from J, leaving 16 bases between. The CDR3 is made up of 13 amino acids. Germline CDR1 is LNHDA and CDR2 is SQIVND (reference sequence). The CDR3 nucleotides read TGTGCCAGTAACGACCGGGCTAGGCCGACCCAGTACTTC. Translated: CASNDRARPTQYF.

This sequence joins TRBV4-2 and TRBJ2-5, with 7 bases that match TRBD2. Trimming cost V 1 base and J 1 base; bases outside gene matches: 0. Germline V lookup: CDR1 LGHNA, CDR2 YNFKEQ. CDR3 length: 14 residues. Written as DNA, the CDR3 is TGTGCCAGCAGCCAAGGGGGGGGCCAAGAGACCCAGTACTTC. Amino acid sequence: CASSQGGGQETQYF.